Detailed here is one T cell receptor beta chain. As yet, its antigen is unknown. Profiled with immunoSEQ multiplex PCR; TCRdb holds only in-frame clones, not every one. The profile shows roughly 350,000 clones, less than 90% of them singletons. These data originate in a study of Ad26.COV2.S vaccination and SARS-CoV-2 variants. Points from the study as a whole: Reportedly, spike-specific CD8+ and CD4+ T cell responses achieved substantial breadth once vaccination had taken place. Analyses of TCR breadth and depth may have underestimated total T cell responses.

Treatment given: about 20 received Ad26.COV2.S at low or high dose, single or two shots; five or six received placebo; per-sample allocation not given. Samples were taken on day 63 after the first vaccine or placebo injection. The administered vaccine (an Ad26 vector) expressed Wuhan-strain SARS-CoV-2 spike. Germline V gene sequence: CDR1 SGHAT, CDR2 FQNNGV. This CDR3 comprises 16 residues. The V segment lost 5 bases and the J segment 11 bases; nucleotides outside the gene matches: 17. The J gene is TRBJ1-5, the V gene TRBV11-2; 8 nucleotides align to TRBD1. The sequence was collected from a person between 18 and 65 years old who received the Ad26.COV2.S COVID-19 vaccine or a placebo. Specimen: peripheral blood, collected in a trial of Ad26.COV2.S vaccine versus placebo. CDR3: CASSPHGTGGGWAQHF. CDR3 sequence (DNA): TGTGCCAGCAGCCCCCATGGGACAGGTGGGGGGTGGGCCCAGCATTTT.